Below, one TCR beta chain is given with its context. In the study's own analysis: Amplification of reference gene primers was used by the study to estimate nucleated cell counts. The table came from immunoSEQ multiplex PCR; TCRdb's copy has only in-frame clones and leaves some out. That table furnishes V, J and clone size, whereas the DNA furnished D and trimming. The sample holds around 250,000 clones, over 75% seen once. This specimen belongs to a study of blood T cell repertoires in COVID-19. About the study: Acute-phase and convalescent COVID-19 samples originated in the United States, Italy and Spain.

The sequence derives from a human donor in a cohort sampled during active COVID-19. Sequencing input: peripheral blood.

The CDR3 reads CAISEDRQGYNEQFF. The CDR3 DNA is TGTGCCATCAGTGAGGATAGACAGGGGTACAATGAGCAGTTCTTC. The J gene is TRBJ2-1, the V gene TRBV10-3, with 8 bases identical to TRBD1. Germline-derived CDR1 and CDR2 are ENHRY and SYGVKD. This CDR3 region has 15 residues. The trim removed 2 bases at V and 4 bases at J, leaving 4 bases unmatched.